These 5 T cell receptor beta chains were all obtained from the same sample, sequenced in a study of shared clonotypes between healthy human individuals (dated by TCRdb to the early 2020s). CD8 naive samples consisted of CD45RO-negative cells that were positively selected for CCR7, yielding a CD45RA+CCR7+ population without TemRA cells. Libraries came from the immunoSEQ multiplex PCR assay. In TCRdb, the immuneACCESS table is reduced to in-frame sequences with V and J assigned. These tables do not hold every clone; where another copy was compared, an unresolved V gene accounts for under half, and the others remain unexplained. The sample table contains about 590,000 clones; only one count was recorded for nearly 97% of them. In total, the top ten clones hold roughly 0.1% of the sample. Sample: naive CD8+ T cells sorted from blood. The sample's cell subset or site label, in plain terms: CD45RA+CCR7+. The source is a woman aged 25 to 39 in good health.

The V and J genes are TRBV2 and TRBJ2-3; TRBD1 matches 7 bases. The CDR3 covers 16 residues. V was clipped by 6 bases and J by 0 bases; unmatched bases: 9. CDR1 is SNHLY and CDR2 is FYNNEI in the germline V gene. The CDR3 reads CASSARQGISTDTQYF. CDR3 sequence (DNA): TGTGCCAGCAGCGCCCGACAGGGCATTAGCACAGATACGCAGTATTTT.

The gene calls are TRBV7-9 and TRBJ2-2, with 9 positions matching TRBD1. The CDR3 is made up of 15 amino acids. V gave up 6 bases and J gave up 6 bases; unmatched junction bases: 8. Germline loops: CDR1 SEHNR, CDR2 FQNEAQ (reference sequence). The CDR3: CASRRGQGSPGELFF. DNA for the CDR3: TGTGCCAGCAGGAGGGGACAGGGTTCCCCCGGGGAGCTGTTTTTT.

The gene calls are TRBV28 and TRBJ2-7; D remains ambiguous. Per germline, CDR1 MDHEN and CDR2 SYDVKM. The CDR3 is 12 amino acids. The ends were cut back, 6 bases at V and 5 bases at J, with 11 bases in the middle. CDR3 residues: CASSWGIDEQYF. The CDR3 DNA follows: TGTGCCAGCAGCTGGGGAATAGACGAGCAGTACTTC. The entire variable domain, with the rest obtained from reference TRBV28 and TRBJ2-7, is as follows: DVKVTQSSRYLVKRTGEKVFLECVQDMDHENMFWYRQDPGLGLRLIYFSYDVKMKEKGDIPEGYSVSREKKERFSLILESASTNQTSMYLCASSWGIDEQYFGPGTRLTVT.

The rearrangement links TRBV7-9 to TRBJ2-2; the D gene is possibly TRBD1 (5 bases). Germline V gene sequence: CDR1 SEHNR, CDR2 FQNEAQ (reference sequence). The CDR3 extends over 12 amino acids. V dropped 3 bases and J dropped 7 bases, with 6 bases sitting between them. The CDR3 DNA reads as TGTGCCAGCAGCTTGACAGTCGGGGAGCTGTTTTTT. As protein: CASSLTVGELFF.

V and J are TRBV5-5 and TRBJ1-1; D gene unclear. The CDR3 covers 11 residues. Looked up from germline, CDR1 is SGHKS and CDR2 is YYEKEE (reference sequence). Deletions cut 2 bases from V and 7 bases from J, with 6 bases between. The CDR3, as DNA: TGTGCCAGCAGCTTCAACGATGAAGCTTTCTTT. Protein product: CASSFNDEAFF.